The rows below give T cell receptor beta chains drawn from one sample of a study of T-cell memory formation after mild COVID-19. In TCRdb, the 5' RACE reads were re-called with MiXCR into one record per CDR3 protein. The data show about 170,000 distinct CDR3 sequences, approximately 12% seen once. Specimen: PBMCs or a T cell subset sorted from them (not recorded which). These receptors all stem from a man younger than 35 who had mild COVID-19 (a few samples of this study predate the infection). Cell type and time point are not known. Both conserved end residues are part of each CDR3. D genes are given only for firm matches. Expanded clones are given a class, and other clones once, few, many or no size at all.

clone_size,v_call,d_call,j_call,cdr3_aa,cdr3_nt
few,TRBV10-3,.,TRBJ2-3,CAISSADTQYF,TGTGCCATCAGTTCGGCAGATACGCAGTATTTT
few,TRBV6-5,.,TRBJ1-2,CASSYSRANYGYTF,TGTGCCAGCAGTTACTCGAGGGCGAACTATGGCTACACCTTC
.,TRBV20-1,.,TRBJ2-6,CSARVKERAHFRSGANVLTF,TGCAGTGCTAGAGTTAAGGAGCGGGCACACTTCAGGTCTGGGGCCAACGTCCTGACTTTC
many,TRBV7-2,TRBD1,TRBJ1-5,CASSLGGGQAYSNQPQHF,TGTGCCAGCAGCTTAGGGGGCGGACAGGCCTATAGCAATCAGCCCCAGCATTTT
few,TRBV20-1,TRBD2,TRBJ2-5,CSAKRGSSQETQYF,TGCAGTGCTAAGCGGGGATCTAGCCAAGAGACCCAGTACTTC
many,TRBV5-1,TRBD2,TRBJ2-1,CASSRGGNNEQFF,TGCGCCAGCTCCCGCGGGGGGAACAATGAGCAGTTCTTC
.,TRBV28,TRBD1,TRBJ1-5,CASSRADRAYYSNQPQHF,TGTGCCAGCAGCCGCGCGGACAGGGCTTACTATAGCAATCAGCCCCAGCATTTT
few,TRBV4-2,TRBD1,TRBJ1-1,CASSHRDRDTEAFF,TGTGCCAGCAGCCACCGGGACAGAGACACTGAAGCTTTCTTT
once,TRBV5-1,.,TRBJ2-7,CASSFGIREQYF,TGCGCCAGCAGCTTCGGGATTCGCGAGCAGTACTTC
.,TRBV27,.,TRBJ2-1,CASRLNYNEQFF,TGTGCCAGTAGGCTGAACTACAATGAGCAGTTCTTC
.,TRBV5-1,TRBD1,TRBJ1-3,CASSSGQGGNTIYF,TGCGCCAGCAGCTCCGGACAGGGTGGAAACACCATATATTTT
.,TRBV7-6,TRBD2,TRBJ2-1,CASSRSPTSGRNNEQFF,TGTGCCAGCAGCCGATCTCCGACTAGCGGGCGGAACAATGAGCAGTTCTTC
many,TRBV7-2,TRBD2,TRBJ2-5,CASSLLAGALGETQYF,TGTGCCAGCAGCTTACTAGCGGGGGCCTTGGGAGAGACCCAGTACTTC
many,TRBV11-2,.,TRBJ2-1,CASSPGRYNEQFF,TGTGCCAGCAGCCCGGGACGTTACAATGAGCAGTTCTTC
few,TRBV5-1,.,TRBJ2-7,CASSFGYPEAYEQYF,TGCGCCAGCAGCTTTGGGTATCCTGAAGCCTACGAGCAGTACTTC
few,TRBV6-5,.,TRBJ2-7,CASSYSRSGYREQYF,TGTGCCAGCAGTTACTCAAGGTCAGGGTATCGCGAGCAGTACTTC
few,TRBV20-1,.,TRBJ2-3,CSARPPEGDTQYF,TGCAGTGCTAGACCCCCCGAGGGAGATACGCAGTATTTT